This is a list of T cell receptor beta chains from one sample in a study of blood T cell repertoires in COVID-19. Libraries were prepared by immunoSEQ multiplex PCR; TCRdb keeps only in-frame clonotypes and omits some of them. The data hold tens of thousands of clones, with 70% to 90% observed a single time. The material sequenced was peripheral blood. The receptors stem from a woman of 80 years or more with acute or convalescent COVID-19. CDR3s include the opening cysteine and the closing phenylalanine or tryptophan. D genes are given only for firm matches. Part of the rows lack a size; the others show once, few, many or a class for expanded clones.

D	size	V	J	DNA	CDR3
-	-	TRBV3-1/TRBV3-2	TRBJ1-6	TGTGCCAGCAGCCAAGTTCACTCTTATAATTCACCCCTCCACTTT	CASSQVHSYNSPLHF
TRBD1	-	TRBV7-2	TRBJ1-2	TGTGCCACACTACAGGGGACCAACTATGGCTACACCTTC	CATLQGTNYGYTF
-	-	TRBV20-1	TRBJ1-1	TGCAGTGCTAGTTGGGCCAGGGTGAACACTGAAGCTTTCTTT	CSASWARVNTEAFF
-	-	TRBV2	TRBJ2-3	TGTGCCAGCAGTGAGCGGTACACAGATACGCAGTATTTT	CASSERYTDTQYF
-	-	TRBV5-5	TRBJ2-7	TGTGCCAGCAGCTTGTGGGGGCCGGGCAGCCTCGAGGAGCAGTACTTC	CASSLWGPGSLEEQYF
-	-	TRBV4-1	TRBJ2-7	TGCGCCAGCAGCCAAGATAGCCAGGGGTTCGACGAGCAGTACTTC	CASSQDSQGFDEQYF
-	-	TRBV11-2	TRBJ2-7	TGTGCCAGCAGCTTAGCCGGCTCCTACGAGCAGTACTTC	CASSLAGSYEQYF
TRBD1	once	TRBV28	TRBJ2-2	TGTGCCAGCAGGACGACAGGGTCATTTTCCGGGGAGCTGTTTTTT	CASRTTGSFSGELFF
TRBD2	-	TRBV4-2	TRBJ2-5	TGTGCCAGCAGCCAAGACGGCGGGAGGGCCGGGCAAGAGACCCAGTACTTC	CASSQDGGRAGQETQYF
-	-	TRBV20-1	TRBJ2-7	TGCAGTGTTTTAGCGGACGAGCAGTACTTC	CSVLADEQYF
TRBD1	-	TRBV5-4	TRBJ1-4	TGTGCCAGCAGCCCAGGACAGGGGCCGGCGAGTAAACTGTTTTTT	CASSPGQGPASKLFF
TRBD1	-	TRBV7-7	TRBJ1-5	TGTGCTAGCAGCTTAGACCCGACAGGGATAGATCAGCCCCAGCATTTT	CASSLDPTGIDQPQHF
TRBD1	-	TRBV11-1	TRBJ2-7	TGTGCCAGCAGCGTGGGACAGGTTAGCTCCTACGAGCAGTACTTC	CASSVGQVSSYEQYF
-	-	TRBV5-8	TRBJ1-5	TGTGCCAGCAGCTTAGGGACATATAGCAATCAGCCCCAGCATTTT	CASSLGTYSNQPQHF
TRBD1	-	TRBV6-5	TRBJ1-2	TGTGCCAGCAGGGAGCCGGGACAGGGGTATGGCTACACCTTC	CASREPGQGYGYTF
-	-	TRBV12-3/TRBV12-4	TRBJ1-1	TGTGCCAGCAGATACATTCGTGGGGCAGGTGCTTTCTTT	CASRYIRGAGAFF
TRBD1	-	TRBV6-1	TRBJ2-3	TGTGCCAGCAGTGTCCATGGGGGGACAGGGTCAGATACGCAGTATTTT	CASSVHGGTGSDTQYF
TRBD2	-	TRBV9	TRBJ2-3	TGTGCCAGCAGCGGATGGGCTAGCGGAGATACGCAGTATTTT	CASSGWASGDTQYF
TRBD1	-	TRBV10-3	TRBJ2-3	TGTGCCATCAGTGAGGGGGGACAGGGGGTGGTCACAGATACGCAGTATTTT	CAISEGGQGVVTDTQYF
TRBD2	once	TRBV24-1	TRBJ2-5	TGTGCCACCAGTGATTGGGGACTAGCGGGAGGGAGTAGAGAGACCCAGTACTTC	CATSDWGLAGGSRETQYF
TRBD2	-	TRBV11-1	TRBJ2-5	TGTGCCAGCAGCTCCGGGAGGGCCTCCGCCGAGACCCAGTACTTC	CASSSGRASAETQYF
-	-	TRBV19	TRBJ1-1	TGTGCCAGTAGTATCTCCAGGATGAACACTGAAGCTTTCTTT	CASSISRMNTEAFF
-	-	TRBV5-1	TRBJ2-5	TGCGCCAGCAGCCCAGCCGCGAGGGGAGGCCAAGAGACCCAGTACTTC	CASSPAARGGQETQYF